These 25 T cell receptor beta chains came from one sample sequenced in a study of human T cells and chemical hapten exposure. Time point denoted: patch test 1, 2 weeks after DPC sensitization. Treatment described: therapeutic diphenylcyclopropenone sensitization with weekly scalp DPC. TCRdb analysed the RACE reads with MiXCR anew, one entry per CDR3 protein. This sample carries 11,000 to 15,000 distinct CDR3 sequences, roughly 15% of them seen once, and the ten largest clones take 7.2%. Sequences were derived from whole blood, sampled in connection with sensitization to the hapten diphenylcyclopropenone (DPC). The receptors stem from a woman in her twenties or thirties with alopecia areata. Some clones in this sample may be carry-over from other donors' samples.

This clonotype is labeled medium-sized. This chain uses TRBV10-3 with TRBJ2-3, with 7 bases that match TRBD1. Germline CDR1 and CDR2: ENHRY and SYGVKD. This CDR3 spans 14 amino acids. The V gene end was trimmed by 8 bases and the J gene end by 0 bases; junction bases not matched to a gene: 5. The CDR3 sequence is CAIGDSTSTDTQYF. The DNA of the CDR3 is TGTGCCATCGGGGACAGCACTAGCACAGATACGCAGTATTTT.

This clonotype is labeled medium-sized. This rearrangement joins TRBV11-2 to TRBJ2-5, with D maybe TRBD2 (6 bases). CDR1 SGHAT and CDR2 FQNNGV come from the germline V gene. The CDR3 is 15 residues long. V was trimmed by 5 bases and J by 3 bases, leaving 16 bases between them. The chain's CDR3 is CASSPRRGTKETQYF. DNA for the CDR3: TGTGCCAGCAGCCCCAGGAGGGGTACAAAAGAGACCCAGTACTTC.

The chain joins TRBV28 to TRBJ2-1; D not resolved. V was pared by 6 bases and J by 3 bases, with 6 bases between. This CDR3 is 12 amino acids long. Germline CDR1 and CDR2: MDHEN and SYDVKM. CDR3 in amino acids: CASSLNYNEQFF. The DNA for the CDR3 is TGTGCCAGCAGCCTTAACTACAATGAGCAGTTCTTC.

This clonotype was observed at least ten times. The V call is TRBV7-9, the J call TRBJ1-1, with D unclear. Trimming took 6 bases from V and 0 from J, leaving 14 bases between them. The germline gives CDR1 SEHNR, CDR2 FQNEAQ (reference sequence). The CDR3 has 15 residues. In nucleotides, the CDR3 is TGTGCCAGCAGTTCCCCGGCAGGCATGAACACTGAAGCTTTCTTT. Protein sequence: CASSSPAGMNTEAFF.

By share, this clonotype ranks as medium-sized. This chain links TRBV18 with TRBJ2-1; 8 nucleotides match TRBD1. J gave up 5 bases and V 3 bases, and 9 bases lay outside the gene matches. In germline, CDR1 is KGHSH, CDR2 LQKENI. This CDR3 has 16 amino acids. CDR3 sequence reads: CASSPLRTGSHNEQFF. The DNA for the CDR3 is TGTGCCAGCTCACCTCTCAGGACAGGGTCCCACAATGAGCAGTTCTTC.

V usage is TRBV28 and J usage is TRBJ1-6, with TRBD1 matching 9 bases. Trimming removed 7 bases from V and 6 bases from J; junction bases left unmatched: 4. The germline CDR1 and CDR2 sequences are MDHEN and SYDVKM. The CDR3 totals 14 residues. CDR3: CASNRTGVNSPLHF. The CDR3 DNA reads as TGTGCCAGCAACCGGACAGGGGTTAATTCACCCCTCCACTTT.

By sample fraction, this clonotype is medium-sized. This chain connects TRBV11-2 to TRBJ1-4; 7 bases are a match to TRBD1. The CDR3 runs to 15 residues. The V gene end was trimmed by 3 bases and the J gene end by 8 bases; junction bases not matched to a gene: 9. CDR1 SGHAT and CDR2 FQNNGV come from the germline V gene. This CDR3 reads CASSFRSGGGEKLFF. The CDR3 DNA reads TGTGCCAGCAGCTTCCGGTCAGGGGGAGGCGAAAAACTGTTTTTT. The entire variable domain, with the rest obtained from reference TRBV11-2 and TRBJ1-4, is as follows: EAGVAQSPRYKIIEKRQSVAFWCNPISGHATLYWYQQILGQGPKLLIQFQNNGVVDDSQLPKDRFSAERLKGVDSTLKIQPAKLEDSAVYLCASSFRSGGGEKLFFGSGTQLSVL.

This clonotype ranks as medium-sized. The chain has TRBV18 and TRBJ1-5; the D is unclear. Trimming took 3 bases from V and 4 from J, leaving 7 bases between them. This CDR3 spans 13 amino acids. CDR1 is KGHSH, CDR2 LQKENI, per germline. The CDR3 sequence: CASSPEINQPQHF. The CDR3 DNA is TGTGCCAGCTCACCCGAGATTAATCAGCCCCAGCATTTT.

This clonotype was counted ten times or more. CDR3 in amino acids: CSASDPTGILINEQFF. In DNA form, the CDR3 reads TGCAGTGCTAGTGACCCGACAGGGATATTGATTAATGAGCAGTTCTTC. J is TRBJ2-1 and V is TRBV20-1; 7 nucleotides match TRBD1. Germline CDR1 reads DFQATT; CDR2 reads SNEGSKA (reference sequence). This CDR3 contains 16 residues. The trim removed 3 bases at V and 7 bases at J, leaving 15 bases unmatched.

In its sample, this clonotype is medium-sized. The V gene is TRBV2, the J gene TRBJ2-1, with D unresolved. Trimming cost V 4 bases and J 0 bases, with 10 bases left between them. Per germline, CDR1 SNHLY and CDR2 FYNNEI. The length of the CDR3 is 15 residues. The CDR3 nucleotides read TGTGCCAGCAGTGTCAAGCGTAGCTCCTACAATGAGCAGTTCTTC. It translates to CASSVKRSSYNEQFF.

This clonotype showed up many times. V usage is TRBV27 and J usage is TRBJ1-2; 7 positions agree with TRBD1. The V and J ends lost 10 bases and 3 bases, in that order; junction bases with no gene match: 5. This CDR3 has 12 residues. Germline CDR1 and CDR2: MNHEY and SMNVEV (reference sequence). CDR3 protein: CATLGTDYGYTF. The CDR3 nucleotides read TGTGCCACCCTTGGGACAGACTATGGCTACACCTTC.

This clonotype was found a few times. The rearrangement joins TRBV11-3 to TRBJ2-1; 12 bases line up with TRBD2. The CDR3 extends over 16 amino acids. J gave up 7 bases and V 5 bases, and 9 bases lay outside the gene matches. Per germline, CDR1 SGHNT and CDR2 YENEEA. CDR3: CASSDQTSGSRNEQFF. In nucleotides, the CDR3 is TGTGCCAGCAGCGACCAGACTAGCGGGAGCCGAAATGAGCAGTTCTTC.

In its sample, this clonotype ranks as medium-sized. This rearrangement joins TRBV7-9 to TRBJ2-2; 7 bases agree with TRBD2. Germline assignment: CDR1 SEHNR and CDR2 FQNEAQ (reference sequence). Trimming took 3 bases from V and 6 from J; bases not matched to a gene: 7. The CDR3 length is 15 residues. The CDR3 loop reads CASSFGLVGAGELFF. The CDR3 nucleotides read TGTGCCAGCAGCTTTGGACTAGTCGGTGCCGGGGAGCTGTTTTTT.

This clonotype turned up a few times. V usage is TRBV30 and J usage is TRBJ1-3; 7 nucleotides line up with TRBD1. With V trimmed by 4 bases and J by 0 bases, 3 bases remained unmatched. The CDR3 consists of 14 residues. Germline lookup yields CDR1 GTSNPN and CDR2 SVGIG (reference sequence). This CDR3 is CAWMGTASGNTIYF. The CDR3 DNA sequence: TGTGCCTGGATGGGGACAGCCTCTGGAAACACCATATATTTT. The variable domain in full, completed from reference TRBV30 and TRBJ1-3, reads SQTIHQWPATLVQPVGSPLSLECTVEGTSNPNLYWYRQAAGRGLQLLFYSVGIGQISSEVPQNLSASRPQDRQFILSSKKLLLSDSGFYLCAWMGTASGNTIYFGEGSWLTVV.

The CDR3 protein is CAISDKFGEWGTEAFF. CDR3 coding DNA: TGTGCCATCAGTGATAAGTTTGGGGAGTGGGGCACTGAAGCTTTCTTT. The chain joins TRBV10-3 to TRBJ1-1; D gene unclear. V lost 3 bases to trimming and J lost 4 bases, with 18 bases between them. Germline-derived CDR1 and CDR2 are ENHRY and SYGVKD. The CDR3 is 16 residues long.

This clonotype appeared many times. V and J are TRBV20-1 and TRBJ2-7, with TRBD2 matching 7 bases. Germline values: CDR1 DFQATT, CDR2 SNEGSKA (reference sequence). This CDR3 spans 16 amino acids. V gave up 0 bases and J gave up 0 bases; unmatched junction bases: 8. The CDR3 bases are TGCAGTGCTAGAGATCAAGGCGGGGGAAGCTCCTACGAGCAGTACTTC. It codes for CSARDQGGGSSYEQYF.

This clonotype ranks as medium-sized (0.01 to 0.1%). This chain connects TRBV5-1 to TRBJ2-3, with D possibly being TRBD2 (5 bases). V lost 0 bases, J lost 4 bases, and 12 bases lay in between. The length of the CDR3 is 15 residues. Germline V lookup: CDR1 SGHRS, CDR2 YFSETQ. The CDR3 loop reads CASSLGVGGADTQYF. CDR3 sequence (DNA): TGCGCCAGCAGCTTGGGGGTAGGAGGAGCAGATACGCAGTATTTT.

This clonotype is termed medium-sized. The rearrangement links TRBV20-1 to TRBJ1-3; a weak D match, TRBD1 (6 bases). The CDR3 is made up of 12 amino acids. Per the germline V gene, CDR1 is DFQATT and CDR2 is SNEGSKA (reference sequence). V lost 6 bases to trimming and J lost 3 bases, with 9 bases between them. The CDR3 loop reads CSAKGGGNTIYF. In nucleotides, the CDR3 is TGCAGTGCGAAAGGGGGTGGAAACACCATATATTTT.

With regard to this clonotype: A much larger clone differs by one base, so this may be a read error. The genes are TRBV18 and TRBJ1-6; tentative D call: TRBD1 (5 bases). Germline CDR1 and CDR2: KGHSH and LQKENI. This CDR3 region has 15 residues. The CDR3 loop is CASSPPNRKDSALHF. CDR3 bases: TGTGCCAGCTCACCACCTAACAGGAAGGATTCAGCCCTCCACTTT.

This clonotype appeared many times. The genes are TRBV10-3 and TRBJ1-5; no reliable D call. Trimming removed 10 bases from V and 3 bases from J, with 16 bases in between. The length of the CDR3 is 14 residues. Germline V gives CDR1 ENHRY, CDR2 SYGVKD. CDR3 region: CATYGEFSNQPQHF. In DNA form, the CDR3 reads TGTGCCACCTATGGGGAGTTTTCCAATCAGCCCCAGCATTTT.

This clonotype occurred many times. The chain combines TRBV29-1 with TRBJ2-1; D is unclear. This CDR3 region has 13 residues. CDR1 and CDR2 (germline): SQVTM, ANQGSEA. The V end lost 0 bases, the J end lost 9 bases, and 12 bases lay between the germline ends. DNA for the CDR3: TGCAGCGTTGAAGACGGTCTGGGAAGTGAGCAGTTCTTC. Translation gives CSVEDGLGSEQFF.

This clonotype was observed at least ten times. The CDR3 DNA reads TGTGCCAGCTCACCACCAGGCAAAACCAGTGCCCCCACAGATACGCAGTATTTT. It specifies CASSPPGKTSAPTDTQYF. This chain joins TRBV18 and TRBJ2-3; D gene uncertain. V shed 0 bases and J shed 2 bases, with 18 bases lying between them. Germline values: CDR1 KGHSH, CDR2 LQKENI. The CDR3 is made up of 18 amino acids.

This clonotype was observed at least ten times. The gene calls are TRBV29-1 and TRBJ1-2; D not certain. CDR1 SQVTM and CDR2 ANQGSEA come from the germline V gene. V gave up 2 bases and J gave up 2 bases, with 15 bases separating them. The CDR3 has 15 amino acids. DNA of the CDR3: TGCAGCGTTGAAATCCCCGGAGGCCAGAACTATGGCTACACCTTC. This gives the protein CSVEIPGGQNYGYTF.

The rearrangement uses TRBV6-2 or TRBV6-3 and TRBJ2-1, with 12 bases identical to TRBD2. The CDR3 covers 13 residues. In germline, CDR1 is MNHEY, CDR2 SVGEGT. V dropped 7 bases and J dropped 14; count of bases not matched to a gene: 9. The CDR3 reads CASTWLAGGQEFF. The CDR3 DNA follows: TGTGCCAGCACCTGGCTAGCGGGAGGGCAGGAGTTCTTC.

This clonotype was found many times. The chain links TRBV4-1 to TRBJ2-7; D uncertain. Germline V gives CDR1 MGHRA, CDR2 YSYEKL. The CDR3 has 13 amino acids. Trimming cost V 1 base and J 0 bases, with 4 bases left between them. The CDR3 protein is CASSQVSSYEQYF. As DNA, the CDR3 is TGCGCCAGCAGCCAAGTTTCCTCCTACGAGCAGTACTTC.